The present T cell receptor (beta chain) was sequenced within a study of T cells in Graves' hyperthyroidism and ophthalmopathy. CDR1 and CDR2 (germline): LNHDA, SQIVND (reference sequence). V was clipped by 3 bases and J by 4 bases, with 12 bases between them. The CDR3 loop spans 14 amino acids. Amplification of TCR beta CDR3 regions used RNA as the template. RT-PCR in the first round (using the HTBI primer set) targeted the TCR CDR3. MiXCR, run by TCRdb on the multiplex PCR reads, gives a single entry per CDR3 protein. The sample gives 450,000 to 650,000 distinct CDR3 sequences, roughly 20% of which show up once; 26% is in the top ten. In this sample, this clonotype turned up many times.

The V and J genes are TRBV19 and TRBJ1-1, with D perhaps matching TRBD1 (5 bases). The sample comprised blood. The clonotype originates from a man between 18 and 35 years old with Graves' hyperthyroidism. The CDR3 here is CASSIGQGVTEAFF. The DNA of the CDR3 is TGTGCCAGTAGTATTGGCCAGGGTGTCACTGAAGCTTTCTTT.